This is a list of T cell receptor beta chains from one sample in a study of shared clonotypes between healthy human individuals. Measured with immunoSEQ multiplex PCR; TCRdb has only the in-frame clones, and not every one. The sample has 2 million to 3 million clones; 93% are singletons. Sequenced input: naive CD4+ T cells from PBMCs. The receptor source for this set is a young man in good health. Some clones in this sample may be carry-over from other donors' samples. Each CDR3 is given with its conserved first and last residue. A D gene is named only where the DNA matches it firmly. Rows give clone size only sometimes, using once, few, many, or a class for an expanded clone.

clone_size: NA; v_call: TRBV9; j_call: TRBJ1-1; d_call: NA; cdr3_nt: TGTGCCAGCAGCGCCCTTACGAACACTGAAGCTTTCTTT; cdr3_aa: CASSALTNTEAFF
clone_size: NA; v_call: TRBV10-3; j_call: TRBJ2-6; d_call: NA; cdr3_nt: TGTGCCATCAGAGGGGGGTTTTCTGGGGCCAACGTCCTGACTTTC; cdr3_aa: CAIRGGFSGANVLTF
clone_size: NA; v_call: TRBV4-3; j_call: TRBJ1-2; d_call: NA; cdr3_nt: TGCGCCAGCAGCCAAGAACAGGGACCTTATGGCTACACCTTC; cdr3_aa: CASSQEQGPYGYTF
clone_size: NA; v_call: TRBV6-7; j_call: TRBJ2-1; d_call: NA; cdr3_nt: TGTGCCAGCAAAACCAGGGGCCCCAGCTCCTACAATGAGCAGTTCTTC; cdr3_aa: CASKTRGPSSYNEQFF
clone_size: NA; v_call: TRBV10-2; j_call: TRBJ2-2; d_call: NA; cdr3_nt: TGCGCCAGCGGGGGCAATTGGGGCACCGGGGAGCTGTTTTTT; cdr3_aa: CASGGNWGTGELFF
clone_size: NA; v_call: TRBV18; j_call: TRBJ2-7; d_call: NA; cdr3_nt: TGTGCCAGCTCACCGAGGTCCAAAGCCTACGAGCAGTACTTC; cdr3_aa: CASSPRSKAYEQYF
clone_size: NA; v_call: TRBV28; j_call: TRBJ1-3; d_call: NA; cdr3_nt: TGTGCCAGCAGTTCCTCCTCGTGGGCTGGAAACACCATATATTTT; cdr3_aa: CASSSSSWAGNTIYF
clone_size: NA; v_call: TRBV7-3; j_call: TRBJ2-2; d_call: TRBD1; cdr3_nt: TGTGCCAGCAGCCGACAGGGCGGACAGAACACCGGGGAGCTGTTTTTT; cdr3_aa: CASSRQGGQNTGELFF
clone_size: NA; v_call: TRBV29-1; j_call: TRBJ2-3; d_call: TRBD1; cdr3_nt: TGCAGCGTTGAGCTAGGACAGGGTGGGGCAGATACGCAGTATTTT; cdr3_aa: CSVELGQGGADTQYF
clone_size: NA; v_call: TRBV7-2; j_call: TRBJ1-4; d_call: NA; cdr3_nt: TGTGCCAGCAGCTCGGGGGCCAGGGTCACTAATGAAAAACTGTTTTTT; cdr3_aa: CASSSGARVTNEKLFF
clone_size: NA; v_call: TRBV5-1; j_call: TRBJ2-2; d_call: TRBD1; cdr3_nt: TGCGCCAGCAGCCCGCCGGGACAGGGGGGAACCGGGGAGCTGTTTTTT; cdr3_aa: CASSPPGQGGTGELFF
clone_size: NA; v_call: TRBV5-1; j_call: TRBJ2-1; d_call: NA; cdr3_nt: TGCGCCAGCAGCTTGCGGACACGCAATGAGCAGTTCTTC; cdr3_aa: CASSLRTRNEQFF
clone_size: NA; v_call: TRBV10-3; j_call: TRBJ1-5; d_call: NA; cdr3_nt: TGTGCCATCAGTGAGGGGAATAGCAATCAGCCCCAGCATTTT; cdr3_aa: CAISEGNSNQPQHF
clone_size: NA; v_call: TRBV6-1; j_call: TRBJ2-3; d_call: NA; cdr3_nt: TGTGCCAGCACCCACGGACCCCGTAGCACAGATACGCAGTATTTT; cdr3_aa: CASTHGPRSTDTQYF
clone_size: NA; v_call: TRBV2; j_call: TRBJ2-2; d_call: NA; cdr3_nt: TGTGCCAGCAGAGGCACGGGGAACACCGGGGAGCTGTTTTTT; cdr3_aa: CASRGTGNTGELFF
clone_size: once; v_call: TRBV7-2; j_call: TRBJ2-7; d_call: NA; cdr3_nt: TGTGCCAGCGGCATCCCGGGGTATGGACACGAGCAGTACTTC; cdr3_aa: CASGIPGYGHEQYF
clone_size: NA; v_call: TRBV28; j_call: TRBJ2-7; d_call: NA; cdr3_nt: TGTGCCAGCAGTTTGGTGGGACCCTACGAGCAGTACTTC; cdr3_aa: CASSLVGPYEQYF
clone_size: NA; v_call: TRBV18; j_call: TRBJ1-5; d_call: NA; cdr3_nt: TGTGCCAGCTCACGCGGCAGCAATCAGCCCCAGCATTTT; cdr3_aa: CASSRGSNQPQHF
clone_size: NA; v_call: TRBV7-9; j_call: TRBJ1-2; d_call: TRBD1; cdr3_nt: TGTGCCAGCAGCCAAGGACAGGGAACTAACTATGGCTACACCTTC; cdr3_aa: CASSQGQGTNYGYTF
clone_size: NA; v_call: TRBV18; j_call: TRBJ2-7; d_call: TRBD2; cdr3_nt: TGTGCCAGCTCACCCTCTAGCGGGAGGGACTACGAGCAGTACTTC; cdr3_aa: CASSPSSGRDYEQYF
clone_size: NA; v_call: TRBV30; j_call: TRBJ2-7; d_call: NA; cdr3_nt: TGTGCCTGGAGTGTAAATGGGCAGGGCGAGCAGTACTTC; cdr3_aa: CAWSVNGQGEQYF
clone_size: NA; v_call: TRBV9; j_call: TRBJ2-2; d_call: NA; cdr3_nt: TGTGCCAGCAGCGGAAGGACTAACACCGGGGAGCTGTTTTTT; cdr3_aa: CASSGRTNTGELFF
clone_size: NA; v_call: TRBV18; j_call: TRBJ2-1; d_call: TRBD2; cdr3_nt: TGTGCCAGCTCACCTCCCCCCGCTAGCGGGAGGGCTGGTAAAAACAATGAGCAGTTCTTC; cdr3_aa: CASSPPPASGRAGKNNEQFF
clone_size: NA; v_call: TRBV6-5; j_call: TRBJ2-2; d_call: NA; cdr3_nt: TGTGCCAGCAGTACTAGCCCCGGGGAGCTGTTTTTT; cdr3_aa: CASSTSPGELFF
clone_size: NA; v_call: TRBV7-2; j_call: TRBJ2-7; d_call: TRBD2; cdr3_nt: TGTGCCAGCAGCTTCAATAGCGGGCGCCGCTCCTACGAGCAGTACTTC; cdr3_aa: CASSFNSGRRSYEQYF
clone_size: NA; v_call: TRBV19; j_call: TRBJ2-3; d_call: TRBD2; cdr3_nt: TGTGCCAGTAGTACCCGACTAGCGGGAGACCCAGATACGCAGTATTTT; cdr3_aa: CASSTRLAGDPDTQYF
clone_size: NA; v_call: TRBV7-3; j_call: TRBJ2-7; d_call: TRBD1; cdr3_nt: TGTGCCAGCAGCATGGACAGGGGGGATCACGAGCAGTACTTC; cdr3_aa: CASSMDRGDHEQYF
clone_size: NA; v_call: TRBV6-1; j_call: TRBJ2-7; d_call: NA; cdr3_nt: TGTGCCAGCAGGTGGACAACCTCCTACGAGCAGTACTTC; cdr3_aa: CASRWTTSYEQYF
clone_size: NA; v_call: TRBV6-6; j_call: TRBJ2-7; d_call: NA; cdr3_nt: TGTGCCAGGAGGACGGGTATGAGCGAGCAGTACTTC; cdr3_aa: CARRTGMSEQYF
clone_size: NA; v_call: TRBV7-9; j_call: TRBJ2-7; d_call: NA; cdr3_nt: TGTGCCAGCAGCTTACCCCTCTCTAGGAACGAGCAGTACTTC; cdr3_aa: CASSLPLSRNEQYF
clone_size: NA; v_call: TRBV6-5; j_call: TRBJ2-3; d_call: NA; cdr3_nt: TGTGCCAGCAGACGTAGAGATACGCAGTATTTT; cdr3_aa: CASRRRDTQYF
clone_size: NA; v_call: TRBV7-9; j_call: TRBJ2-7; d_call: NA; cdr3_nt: TGTGCCAGCAGCTTGCGGGACTCTACCTACGAGCAGTACTTC; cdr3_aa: CASSLRDSTYEQYF